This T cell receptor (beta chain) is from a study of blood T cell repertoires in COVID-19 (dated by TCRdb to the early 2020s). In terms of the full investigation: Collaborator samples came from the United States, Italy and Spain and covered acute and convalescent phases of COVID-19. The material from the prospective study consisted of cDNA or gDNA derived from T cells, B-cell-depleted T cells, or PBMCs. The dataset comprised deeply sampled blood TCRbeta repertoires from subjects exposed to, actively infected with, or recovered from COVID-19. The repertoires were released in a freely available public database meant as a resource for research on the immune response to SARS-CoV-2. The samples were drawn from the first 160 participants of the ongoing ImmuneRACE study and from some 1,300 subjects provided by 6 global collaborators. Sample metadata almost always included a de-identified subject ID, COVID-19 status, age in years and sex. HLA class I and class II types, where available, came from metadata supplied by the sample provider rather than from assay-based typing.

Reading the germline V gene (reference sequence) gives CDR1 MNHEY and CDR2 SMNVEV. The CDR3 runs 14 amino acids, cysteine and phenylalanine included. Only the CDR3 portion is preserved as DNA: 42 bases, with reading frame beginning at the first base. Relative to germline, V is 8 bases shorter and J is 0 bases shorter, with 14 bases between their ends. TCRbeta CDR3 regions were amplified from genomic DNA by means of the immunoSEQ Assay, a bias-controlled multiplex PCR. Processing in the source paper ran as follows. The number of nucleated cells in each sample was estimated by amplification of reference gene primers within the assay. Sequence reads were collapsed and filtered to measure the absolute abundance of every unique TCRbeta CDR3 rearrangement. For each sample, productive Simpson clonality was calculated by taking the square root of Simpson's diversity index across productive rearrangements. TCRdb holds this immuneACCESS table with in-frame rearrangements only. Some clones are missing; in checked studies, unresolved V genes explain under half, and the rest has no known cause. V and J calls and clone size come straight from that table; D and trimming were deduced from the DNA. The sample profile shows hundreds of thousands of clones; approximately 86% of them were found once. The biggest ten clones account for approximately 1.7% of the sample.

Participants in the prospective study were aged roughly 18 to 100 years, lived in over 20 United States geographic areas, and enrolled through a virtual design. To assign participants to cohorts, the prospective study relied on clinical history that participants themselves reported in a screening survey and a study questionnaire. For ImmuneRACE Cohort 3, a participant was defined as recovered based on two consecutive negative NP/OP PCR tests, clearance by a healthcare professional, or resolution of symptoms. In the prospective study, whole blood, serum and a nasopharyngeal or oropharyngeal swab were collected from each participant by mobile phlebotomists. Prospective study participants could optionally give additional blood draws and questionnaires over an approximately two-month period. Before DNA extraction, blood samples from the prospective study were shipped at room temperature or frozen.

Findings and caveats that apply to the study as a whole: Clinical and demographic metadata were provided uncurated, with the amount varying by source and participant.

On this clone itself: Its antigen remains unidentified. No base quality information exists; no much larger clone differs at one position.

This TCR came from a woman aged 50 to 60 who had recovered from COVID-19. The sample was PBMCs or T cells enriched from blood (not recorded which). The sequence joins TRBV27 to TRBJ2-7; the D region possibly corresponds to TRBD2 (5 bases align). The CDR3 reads CASGEMGRSYEQYF. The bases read TGTGCCAGCGGGGAGATGGGCCGCTCCTACGAGCAGTACTTC.